This TCR beta chain was documented in a study of T cells in Graves' hyperthyroidism and ophthalmopathy. Study results and limitations: From stable hyperthyroidism, ophthalmopathy was set apart by a 13 V-J model. Most clonotypes expanded in thyroid above 0.001 were likewise present in blood.

The sample of blood was obtained at first hyperthyroidism diagnosis (before any ophthalmopathy symptoms). The PBMCs studied were ones that came from about 9.9 ml fresh peripheral blood. RNA transcripts served as the template for amplifying TCR beta CDR3 regions. TCR CDR3 underwent first-round RT-PCR with the HTBI primer set. One entry per CDR3 protein results from TCRdb running MiXCR on the multiplex PCR reads. The data hold over 700,000 distinct CDR3 sequences, with about 19% observed a single time. V shed 2 bases and J shed 1 base, with 11 bases lying between them. The germline V gene encodes CDR1 SGHAT and CDR2 FQDESV (reference sequence). The CDR3 covers 15 residues. In this sample, this clonotype turned up many times. Its antigen is unidentified.

This sequence was found in a woman in her fifties or sixties with Graves' hyperthyroidism that later progressed to Graves' ophthalmopathy. The sample taken for sequencing was blood. This chain connects TRBV11-1 to TRBJ2-5, with D perhaps TRBD1 or TRBD2 (5 bases each). CDR3 protein: CASSLTSRGQETQYF. CDR3 bases: TGTGCCAGCAGCTTAACCTCGAGGGGCCAAGAGACCCAGTACTTC.